Included here is one T cell receptor beta chain sequence, with context. This sample is part of a study of blood T cell repertoires in COVID-19. Study summary: Samples came from the United States, Italy and Spain, spanning acute and convalescent COVID-19. PBMCs, B-cell-depleted T cells, or T cells were the source of the cDNA or gDNA that made up the material.

The CDR3 totals 16 residues. In germline, CDR1 is LGHNA, CDR2 YSLEER. Trimming removed 4 bases from V and 2 bases from J, with 14 bases in between. Per the study methods: Amplification with reference gene primers provided the estimates of nucleated cell counts. Clones were read by immunoSEQ multiplex PCR, and TCRdb kept only the in-frame ones, dropping some. Clonal size and the V and J genes are those of that table, whereas D and trimming came from the DNA. Of 110,000 or so clones listed, roughly 84% were seen once; the top ten hold around 3.3%. The sequencing sample was made of peripheral blood. The sequence was collected from a man aged 35 to 55 with acute or convalescent COVID-19. This chain uses TRBV4-3 with TRBJ2-2, with D perhaps TRBD1 (6 bases). The CDR3 loop reads CASSPTSGTNTGELFF. The DNA of the CDR3 is TGCGCCAGCAGCCCCACCTCCGGGACAAACACCGGGGAGCTGTTTTTT.